Each of the 22 T cell receptor beta chains below was sequenced from the same sample in a study of cytomegalovirus exposure and HLA in healthy donors. PCR employed 60 Vbeta and 13 Jbeta primers. TCRdb's table, derived via immunoSEQ multiplex PCR, lists solely in-frame clones and lacks some. The sample has some 81,000 clones, 72% seen once. Sequences were obtained from PBMCs. The receptors were gathered from a woman aged 40 to 50 in good health and CMV-seropositive.

The chain uses TRBV5-6 and TRBJ2-2, with D tentatively TRBD1 (6 bases). The germline gives CDR1 SGHDT, CDR2 YYEEEE. The CDR3 covers 16 residues. Trimming cost V 3 bases and J 1 base, with 13 bases left between them. CDR3 loop: CASSSWGRVNTGELFF. Written as DNA, the CDR3 is TGTGCCAGCAGCTCCTGGGGGCGGGTGAACACCGGGGAGCTGTTTTTT.

This clone was observed once. This chain connects TRBV19 to TRBJ2-7; 8 nucleotides align to TRBD1. V shed 3 bases, J shed 3 bases, and the junction held 10 bases outside the gene matches. This CDR3 comprises 16 residues. Germline loops: CDR1 LNHDA, CDR2 SQIVND (reference sequence). The DNA for the CDR3 is TGTGCCAGTAGTATTGGGTCAGGGGGCTCGGGCTACGAGCAGTACTTC. This gives the protein CASSIGSGGSGYEQYF.

The CDR3 DNA is TGTGCTAGTGGCTCCGGACAGGGGGGCCGTGGAGATACGCAGTATTTT. As protein: CASGSGQGGRGDTQYF. The gene calls are TRBV12-5 and TRBJ2-3; 10 bases are shared with TRBD1. J lost 5 bases, V lost 6 bases, and 11 bases had no gene match. The germline V gene encodes CDR1 LGHNT and CDR2 FRNRAP. This CDR3 is built from 16 residues. Looking up the rest from reference TRBV12-5 and TRBJ2-3 gives the full variable domain: DARVTQTPRHKVTEMGQEVTMRCQPILGHNTVFWYRQTMMQGLELLAYFRNRAPLDDSGMPKDRFSAEMPDATLATLKIQPSEPRDSAVYFCASGSGQGGRGDTQYFGPGTRLTVL.

This clone is classed as medium-sized (0.01 to 0.1%). The gene calls are TRBV5-8 and TRBJ2-7; tentatively, D is TRBD2 (5 bases). The germline V gene has CDR1 SGHTS and CDR2 YDEGEE. The V gene lost 3 bases and the J gene lost 2 bases, with 9 bases spanning the gap. The CDR3 totals 13 residues. Here the CDR3 DNA reads TGTGCCAGCAGCTCGGACGGGACCTACGAGCAGTACTTC. Its protein product is CASSSDGTYEQYF.

V usage is TRBV4-1 and J usage is TRBJ2-7; 9 positions agree with TRBD2. CDR1 and CDR2 from the germline V gene are MGHRA and YSYEKL. V shed 1 base and J 5 bases; nucleotides not matched to a gene: 6. The CDR3 extends over 15 amino acids. This chain's CDR3 is CASSQAFAGGDEQYF. The CDR3 bases are TGCGCCAGCAGCCAAGCTTTTGCGGGAGGGGACGAGCAGTACTTC.

This clone was counted many times. The chain carries TRBV19 and TRBJ2-7; TRBD2 aligns across 10 bases. This CDR3 has 15 residues. Germline V gives CDR1 LNHDA, CDR2 SQIVND (reference sequence). V was clipped by 6 bases and J by 6 bases; unmatched bases: 11. CDR3 sequence reads: CASSQAAGGPREQYF. The CDR3 DNA is TGTGCCAGTAGCCAAGCAGCGGGAGGGCCCCGCGAGCAGTACTTC.

This chain links TRBV4-1 with TRBJ1-2, with unresolved D. The CDR3 contains 14 residues. Germline values: CDR1 MGHRA, CDR2 YSYEKL. Trimming shortened V by 0 bases and J by 2 bases, and 7 bases separated the two germline ends. This chain's CDR3 is CASSQDPGNYGYTF. CDR3 DNA: TGCGCCAGCAGCCAAGATCCAGGAAACTATGGCTACACCTTC.

V is TRBV5-1 and J is TRBJ1-5; D is unclear. This CDR3 contains 14 residues. Germline CDR1 and CDR2: SGHRS and YFSETQ. V lost 4 bases to trimming and J lost 6 bases, with 14 bases between them. The CDR3 here is CASSLGGESQPQHF. CDR3 in DNA: TGCGCCAGCAGCCTCGGTGGGGAGAGTCAGCCCCAGCATTTT.

The chain combines TRBV5-5 with TRBJ1-3, with unresolved D. The CDR3 length is 14 residues. The germline CDR1 and CDR2 sequences are SGHKS and YYEKEE (reference sequence). The V end lost 1 base, the J end lost 1 base, and 6 bases lay between the germline ends. The CDR3 loop reads CASSLFSSGNTIYF. The CDR3 nucleotides read TGTGCCAGCAGCTTGTTCAGTTCTGGAAACACCATATATTTT.

The genes are TRBV2 and TRBJ1-2; perhaps TRBD1 as D (6 bases). In germline, CDR1 is SNHLY, CDR2 FYNNEI. This CDR3 has 15 amino acids. Trimming took off 2 bases at V and 0 bases at J, with 10 bases between the two ends. CDR3: CASSEPGEANYGYTF. CDR3 nucleotides: TGTGCCAGCAGTGAACCAGGGGAAGCTAACTATGGCTACACCTTC.

The chain uses TRBV18 and TRBJ1-2; 7 positions agree with TRBD1. With V trimmed by 4 bases and J by 4 bases, 3 bases remained unmatched. Germline CDR1 and CDR2: KGHSH and LQKENI. The CDR3 runs to 13 residues. CDR3 sequence: CASSLGTAYGYTF. In DNA, the CDR3 is TGTGCCAGCTCACTCGGGACAGCCTATGGCTACACCTTC.

This clone was seen a handful of times. V usage is TRBV20-1 and J usage is TRBJ2-4; weak D call: TRBD1 (5 bases). Germline V gene lookup returns CDR1 DFQATT and CDR2 SNEGSKA (reference sequence). This CDR3 has 10 residues. V was cut by 3 bases and J by 9 bases, with 6 bases left in between. This CDR3 is CSASQGIQYF. In DNA form, the CDR3 reads TGCAGTGCTAGTCAGGGCATTCAGTACTTC.

In this sample, this clone turned up once. Its ends do not fully match the called genes, so a read error is possible. The CDR3 loop is CATGGLDNYGYPF. DNA for the CDR3: TGTGCCACAGGGGGCCTCGACAACTATGGCTACCCCTTC. This chain connects TRBV30 to TRBJ1-2, with TRBD1 matching 9 bases. CDR1 is GTSNPN and CDR2 is SVGIG in the germline V gene (reference sequence). The CDR3 runs 13 residues.

The gene calls are TRBV7-2 and TRBJ1-1; 10 bases match TRBD1. From germline, CDR1 is SGHTA and CDR2 FQGNSA. Trimming took 3 bases from V and 5 from J; bases not matched to a gene: 0. The CDR3 is 13 residues long. The CDR3 loop reads CASSLDRGTEAFF. The CDR3 nucleotides are TGTGCCAGCAGCTTGGACAGGGGGACTGAAGCTTTCTTT.

This clone has only a few counts. This chain uses TRBV10-3 with TRBJ1-2, with TRBD1 matching over 10 bases. Germline-derived CDR1 and CDR2 are ENHRY and SYGVKD. The CDR3 covers 13 residues. Trimming cost V 10 bases and J 3 bases; bases outside gene matches: 5. The CDR3 region is CATRQGADYGYTF. The CDR3 region has the DNA TGTGCCACACGACAGGGGGCCGACTATGGCTACACCTTC.

This clone has just one count. The chain joins TRBV27 to TRBJ2-3; 10 nucleotides align to TRBD1. V lost 4 bases to trimming and J lost 3 bases; unmatched junction nucleotides: 7. CDR1 is MNHEY, CDR2 SMNVEV, per germline (reference sequence). The CDR3 is made up of 16 amino acids. In DNA form, the CDR3 reads TGTGCCAGCAGTTCATTGACAGGGGGCGCAACAGATACGCAGTATTTT. This sequence encodes CASSSLTGGATDTQYF.

The V call is TRBV25-1, the J call TRBJ1-2, with D maybe TRBD1 (6 bases). Looked up from germline, CDR1 is MGHDK and CDR2 is SYGVNS. Trimming removed 4 bases from V and 0 bases from J, with 21 bases in between. The CDR3 spans 18 residues. CDR3 residues: CASSGPQTGSGTNYGYTF. The CDR3 nucleotides read TGTGCCAGCAGTGGCCCTCAGACAGGTAGCGGGACTAACTATGGCTACACCTTC.

The chain has TRBV6-4 and TRBJ1-2, with 8 bases identical to TRBD1. CDR1 is MRHNA, CDR2 SNTAGT, per germline. This CDR3 is built from 13 residues. With V trimmed by 6 bases and J by 7 bases, 7 bases remained unmatched. The CDR3 loop is CASSPEGTGGYTF. In DNA, the CDR3 is TGTGCCAGCAGCCCAGAGGGGACAGGTGGCTACACCTTC.

This clone was counted only a few times. The chain uses TRBV18 and TRBJ1-1; 8 bases agree with TRBD1. Germline trimming cut 2 bases from V and 9 bases from J; bases unmatched to any gene: 5. The CDR3 sequence is 13 residues long. CDR1 and CDR2 from the germline V gene are KGHSH and LQKENI. This CDR3 reads CASSPERQGQAFF. CDR3 in DNA: TGTGCCAGCTCACCAGAAAGACAGGGGCAAGCTTTCTTT.

The chain recombines TRBV5-4 with TRBJ1-2, with D possibly TRBD1 on 6 matching bases. V was pared by 4 bases and J by 6 bases, with 13 bases between. The germline V gene encodes CDR1 SGHNT and CDR2 YYREEE (reference sequence). The CDR3 extends over 13 amino acids. The CDR3 nucleotides read TGTGCCAGCAGCGTACAGGGTATCGATGGCTACACCTTC. Translating it yields CASSVQGIDGYTF.

This clone is a singleton in its sample. The chain has TRBV7-9 and TRBJ1-5, with 8 positions matching TRBD1. CDR3 length: 15 amino acids. V dropped 3 bases and J dropped 5; count of bases not matched to a gene: 6. Per the germline V gene, CDR1 is SEHNR and CDR2 is FQNEAQ (reference sequence). The CDR3 DNA follows: TGTGCCAGCAGCTTGGGGACAGGAGCCGATCAGCCCCAGCATTTT. It codes for CASSLGTGADQPQHF.

The chain carries TRBV29-1 and TRBJ2-6; D call uncertain. The V and J ends lost 5 bases and 0 bases respectively, with 5 bases between them. The CDR3 length is 13 residues. Germline V gene data show CDR1 as SQVTM and CDR2 as ANQGSEA. The CDR3 loop is CSVQISGANVLTF. The CDR3 DNA reads TGCAGCGTTCAGATCTCTGGGGCCAACGTCCTGACTTTC.